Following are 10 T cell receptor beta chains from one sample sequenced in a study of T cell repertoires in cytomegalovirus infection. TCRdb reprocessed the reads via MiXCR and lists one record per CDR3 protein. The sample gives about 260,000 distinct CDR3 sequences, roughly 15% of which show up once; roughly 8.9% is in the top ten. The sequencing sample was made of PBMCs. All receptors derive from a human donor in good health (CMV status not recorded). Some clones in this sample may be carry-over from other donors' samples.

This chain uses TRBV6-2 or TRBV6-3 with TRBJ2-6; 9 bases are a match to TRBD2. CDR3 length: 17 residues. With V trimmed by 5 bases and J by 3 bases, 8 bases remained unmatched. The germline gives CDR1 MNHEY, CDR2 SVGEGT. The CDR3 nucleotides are TGTGCCAGCAGTCCTAGCGGGGCGGTAGGTGGGGCCAACGTCCTGACTTTC. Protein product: CASSPSGAVGGANVLTF.

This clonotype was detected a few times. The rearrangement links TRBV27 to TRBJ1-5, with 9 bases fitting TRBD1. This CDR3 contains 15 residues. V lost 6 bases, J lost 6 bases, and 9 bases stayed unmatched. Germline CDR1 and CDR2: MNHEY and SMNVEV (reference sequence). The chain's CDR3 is CASSLTGGNIQPQHF. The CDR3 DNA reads TGTGCCAGCAGCCTCACAGGGGGCAATATTCAGCCCCAGCATTTT.

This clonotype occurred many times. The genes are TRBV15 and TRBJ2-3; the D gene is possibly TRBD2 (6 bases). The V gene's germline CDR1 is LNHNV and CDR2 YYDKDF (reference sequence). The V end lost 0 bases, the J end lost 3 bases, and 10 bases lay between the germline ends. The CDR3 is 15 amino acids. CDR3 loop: CATSRDDRGTDTQYF. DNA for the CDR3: TGTGCCACCAGCAGAGATGATCGGGGGACAGATACGCAGTATTTT.

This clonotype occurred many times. The CDR3 DNA sequence: TGTGCCAGCAGCCCTCGGACTCACTGGGCCACAGATACGCAGTATTTT. Translation gives CASSPRTHWATDTQYF. The chain links TRBV7-2 to TRBJ2-3, with a possible D match to TRBD2 (5 bases). V dropped 5 bases and J dropped 2 bases, with 17 bases sitting between them. Germline V CDR1 and CDR2: SGHTA, FQGNSA. The length of the CDR3 is 16 residues.

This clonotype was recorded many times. CDR3 DNA: TGTGCCAGCAGCTTAGATCTAGCGGGAGCGAAGACCCAGTACTTC. This encodes CASSLDLAGAKTQYF. The chain uses TRBV7-2 and TRBJ2-5; TRBD2 matches at 10 bases. CDR3 length equals 15 residues. Looked up from germline, CDR1 is SGHTA and CDR2 is FQGNSA. The ends lost 1 base at V and 6 bases at J; junction bases unmatched: 5.

CDR3 region: CASSLRPASNEQFF. CDR3 DNA: TGTGCCAGCAGCTTAAGACCAGCAAGCAATGAGCAGTTCTTC. This chain links TRBV7-3 with TRBJ2-1, with unresolved D. The CDR3 runs to 14 residues. Germline lookup yields CDR1 SGHTA and CDR2 FQGTGA. V was pared by 1 base and J by 6 bases, with 10 bases between. Using reference TRBV7-3 and TRBJ2-1 for the parts outside the CDR3, the full variable domain is GAGVSQTPSNKVTEKGKYVELRCDPISGHTALYWYRQSLGQGPEFLIYFQGTGAADDSGLPNDRFFAVRPEGSVSTLKIQRTERGDSAVYLCASSLRPASNEQFFGPGTRLTVL.

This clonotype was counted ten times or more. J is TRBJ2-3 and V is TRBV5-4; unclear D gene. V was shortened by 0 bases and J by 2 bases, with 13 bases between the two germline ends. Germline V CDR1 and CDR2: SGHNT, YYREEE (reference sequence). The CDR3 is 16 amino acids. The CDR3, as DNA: TGTGCCAGCAGCTTGGGGGTTCCGAGCCCCACAGATACGCAGTATTTT. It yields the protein CASSLGVPSPTDTQYF. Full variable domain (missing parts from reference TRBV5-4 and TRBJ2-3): ETGVTQSPTHLIKTRGQQVTLRCSSQSGHNTVSWYQQALGQGPQFIFQYYREEENGRGNFPPRFSGLQFPNYSSELNVNALELDDSALYLCASSLGVPSPTDTQYFGPGTRLTVL.

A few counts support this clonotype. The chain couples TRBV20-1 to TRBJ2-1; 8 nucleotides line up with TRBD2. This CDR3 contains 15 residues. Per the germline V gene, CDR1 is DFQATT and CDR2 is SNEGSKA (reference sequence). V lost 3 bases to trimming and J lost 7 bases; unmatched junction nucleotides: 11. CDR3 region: CSASAVLAGKNEQFF. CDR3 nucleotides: TGCAGTGCTAGTGCGGTGTTAGCGGGGAAGAATGAGCAGTTCTTC.

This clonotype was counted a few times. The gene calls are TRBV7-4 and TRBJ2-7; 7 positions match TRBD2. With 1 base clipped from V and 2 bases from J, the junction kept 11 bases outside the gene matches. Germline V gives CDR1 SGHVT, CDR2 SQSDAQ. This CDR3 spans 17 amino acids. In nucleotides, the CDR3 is TGTGCCAGCAGCTTAGTTGGGGGGGGGTTGGCGACCTACGAGCAGTACTTC. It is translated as CASSLVGGGLATYEQYF.

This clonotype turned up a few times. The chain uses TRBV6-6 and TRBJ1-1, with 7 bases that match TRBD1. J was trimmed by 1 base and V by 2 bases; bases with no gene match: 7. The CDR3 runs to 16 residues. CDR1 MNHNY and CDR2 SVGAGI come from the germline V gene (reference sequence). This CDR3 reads CASSYGRGGQNTEAFF. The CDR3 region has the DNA TGTGCCAGCAGTTACGGGCGAGGGGGCCAGAACACTGAAGCTTTCTTT.